Listed below are T cell receptor beta chains from one sample, sequenced in a study of T-cell reconstitution after alpha-beta-depleted transplantation in children. TCRdb reprocessed the PCR reads with MiXCR, giving one entry per CDR3 protein. The sample records fewer than 250,000 distinct CDR3 sequences, around a sixth being singletons. The sequencing here drew on PBMCs, mostly from graft donor cells, taken 360 days after TCRalphabeta/CD19-depleted stem cell transplant. Receptor source: a male patient between 2 and 9 years old who had a stem cell transplant for acute lymphoblastic leukemia, so the T cells may come from the graft donor. The CDR3 runs from the conserved cysteine through the conserved F or W. Fields, in order: V gene, J gene, clone size, CDR3 protein. A clone size is listed for some rows: how often the clone was seen (once, few, many), or a class if it is expanded.

v_gene: TRBV29-1
j_gene: TRBJ2-2
abundance: few
CDR3aa: CSVAGAQNTGELFF

v_gene: TRBV12-3/TRBV12-4
j_gene: TRBJ1-1
abundance: NA
CDR3aa: CASSLGGGRAFF

v_gene: TRBV19
j_gene: TRBJ2-2
abundance: NA
CDR3aa: CASSATRANTGELFF

v_gene: TRBV3-1
j_gene: TRBJ1-1
abundance: NA
CDR3aa: CASSQNTGTGATEVFF

v_gene: TRBV5-1
j_gene: TRBJ2-7
abundance: few
CDR3aa: CASSLGPGTDTYEQYF

v_gene: TRBV7-2
j_gene: TRBJ1-1
abundance: NA
CDR3aa: CASSLASRVETTEAFF

v_gene: TRBV5-1
j_gene: TRBJ2-5
abundance: NA
CDR3aa: CASSLATPQETQYF

v_gene: TRBV5-8
j_gene: TRBJ2-7
abundance: NA
CDR3aa: CASSQRQGPSQRQYF

v_gene: TRBV13
j_gene: TRBJ2-2
abundance: NA
CDR3aa: CASSLARRDRGVMTGELFF

v_gene: TRBV12-3/TRBV12-4
j_gene: TRBJ2-7
abundance: NA
CDR3aa: CASREDVTYEQYF

v_gene: TRBV12-3/TRBV12-4
j_gene: TRBJ1-1
abundance: few
CDR3aa: CACSGWASAPEAFF

v_gene: TRBV3-1
j_gene: TRBJ2-5
abundance: few
CDR3aa: CASSRLRDRPETQYF

v_gene: TRBV27
j_gene: TRBJ1-2
abundance: few
CDR3aa: CASSLVDSNYGYTF

v_gene: TRBV2
j_gene: TRBJ2-1
abundance: few
CDR3aa: CASSFRTGMDNEQFF

v_gene: TRBV15
j_gene: TRBJ1-1
abundance: few
CDR3aa: CATSSLYGGEAFF

v_gene: TRBV5-1
j_gene: TRBJ2-5
abundance: many
CDR3aa: CASSNPPGRGMKTQYF

v_gene: TRBV21-1
j_gene: TRBJ2-7
abundance: once
CDR3aa: CASSKEVADPYEQYF

v_gene: TRBV5-1
j_gene: TRBJ2-1
abundance: many
CDR3aa: CASSLRRDRVSHEQFF

v_gene: TRBV20-1
j_gene: TRBJ1-5
abundance: few
CDR3aa: CSARDWAHGNQPQHF

v_gene: TRBV29-1
j_gene: TRBJ2-1
abundance: NA
CDR3aa: CSVERRGGVWVYNEQFF

v_gene: TRBV5-1
j_gene: TRBJ2-2
abundance: NA
CDR3aa: CASSLVPGTHTGELFF

v_gene: TRBV11-2
j_gene: TRBJ2-1
abundance: NA
CDR3aa: CASSLDPATYNEQFF

v_gene: TRBV2
j_gene: TRBJ1-5
abundance: NA
CDR3aa: CASSQGRGQQPQHF

v_gene: TRBV7-2
j_gene: TRBJ1-1
abundance: many
CDR3aa: CASSLSGGNTEAFF

v_gene: TRBV20-1
j_gene: TRBJ2-2
abundance: NA
CDR3aa: CSARAPGLEYTGELFF

v_gene: TRBV28
j_gene: TRBJ1-1
abundance: NA
CDR3aa: CASSSRGTGGLAEAFF

v_gene: TRBV11-2
j_gene: TRBJ2-5
abundance: few
CDR3aa: CASSPRTSASGGPYQETQYF

v_gene: TRBV7-8
j_gene: TRBJ2-7
abundance: NA
CDR3aa: CASSASRLPSYEQYF

v_gene: TRBV5-1
j_gene: TRBJ2-3
abundance: NA
CDR3aa: CASSAVADTQYF

v_gene: TRBV2
j_gene: TRBJ1-1
abundance: NA
CDR3aa: CASSERLRQNTEAFF

v_gene: TRBV27
j_gene: TRBJ2-7
abundance: NA
CDR3aa: CASSPPGLVDEQYF

v_gene: TRBV12-3/TRBV12-4
j_gene: TRBJ1-2
abundance: NA
CDR3aa: CASSLGARVYGYTF

v_gene: TRBV27
j_gene: TRBJ2-2
abundance: many
CDR3aa: CASSGTGNTGELFF

v_gene: TRBV9
j_gene: TRBJ1-5
abundance: few
CDR3aa: CASSSGGFSGNQPQHF

v_gene: TRBV12-3/TRBV12-4
j_gene: TRBJ1-6
abundance: NA
CDR3aa: CASRGHAGVNSPLHF

v_gene: TRBV5-6
j_gene: TRBJ2-1
abundance: many
CDR3aa: CASSQMPIFGRKVDNEQFF

v_gene: TRBV29-1
j_gene: TRBJ2-3
abundance: NA
CDR3aa: CSVVQGTDTQYF

v_gene: TRBV10-3
j_gene: TRBJ2-6
abundance: few
CDR3aa: CAIMGTGSSGANVLTF

v_gene: TRBV10-3
j_gene: TRBJ2-2
abundance: few
CDR3aa: CAIMDRGQRGELFF

v_gene: TRBV9
j_gene: TRBJ1-2
abundance: few
CDR3aa: CASSVGVDSHYGYTF

v_gene: TRBV21-1
j_gene: TRBJ2-7
abundance: few
CDR3aa: CASARTPGYEQYF

v_gene: TRBV7-2
j_gene: TRBJ2-4
abundance: few
CDR3aa: CASSLDKNIQYF

v_gene: TRBV12-3/TRBV12-4
j_gene: TRBJ2-5
abundance: few
CDR3aa: CASSLSPGVRETQYF

v_gene: TRBV3-1
j_gene: TRBJ1-1
abundance: few
CDR3aa: CASSQGSLAGMNTEAFF

v_gene: TRBV3-1
j_gene: TRBJ1-3
abundance: few
CDR3aa: CASSRSTGPAYTIYF

v_gene: TRBV18
j_gene: TRBJ2-4
abundance: NA
CDR3aa: CASSRLAGDLAKNIQYF

v_gene: TRBV12-3/TRBV12-4
j_gene: TRBJ2-5
abundance: NA
CDR3aa: CASSPWAGETQYF

v_gene: TRBV14
j_gene: TRBJ1-6
abundance: few
CDR3aa: CASSQVGGQGPLHF

v_gene: TRBV20-1
j_gene: TRBJ2-3
abundance: NA
CDR3aa: CSATTDTQYF

v_gene: TRBV4-2
j_gene: TRBJ2-1
abundance: few
CDR3aa: CASSQAYRDRNEQFF

v_gene: TRBV14
j_gene: TRBJ2-7
abundance: NA
CDR3aa: CASSQGFPRLGDLSYGQYF

v_gene: TRBV6-2/TRBV6-3
j_gene: TRBJ2-1
abundance: few
CDR3aa: CASLGAPSYNEQFF

v_gene: TRBV4-2
j_gene: TRBJ2-3
abundance: NA
CDR3aa: CASTAKIVAGGTDTQYF

v_gene: TRBV20-1
j_gene: TRBJ2-5
abundance: few
CDR3aa: CSAKQGETQYF

v_gene: TRBV11-3
j_gene: TRBJ2-2
abundance: NA
CDR3aa: CASSKEGAAGELFF

v_gene: TRBV9
j_gene: TRBJ2-3
abundance: NA
CDR3aa: CASSVATGQTTITDTQYF

v_gene: TRBV7-6
j_gene: TRBJ2-7
abundance: few
CDR3aa: CASSFSTSYEQYF

v_gene: TRBV29-1
j_gene: TRBJ2-5
abundance: few
CDR3aa: CSGGAGTSGFQTQYF

v_gene: TRBV28
j_gene: TRBJ2-1
abundance: few
CDR3aa: CASSLTSGGGEQFF